This T cell receptor (beta chain) was documented in a study of early stage breast cancer tumors. Findings of the study overall: Comparing each tissue with blood distinguished tumor from normal in 14 of 16 patients.

A note on this clone: Its antigen is unknown.

Trimming shortened V by 1 base and J by 0 bases, and 13 bases separated the two germline ends. The CDR3 is 17 amino acids. Germline values: CDR1 SGDLS, CDR2 YYNGEE. The repertoire was sequenced with immunoSEQ multiplex PCR; TCRdb's copy has only in-frame clones and lacks some. Here the sample spans 40,000 to 60,000 clones, about 77% being singletons. This chain links TRBV9 with TRBJ2-2, with D unclear. This sequence was found in a person aged 40 to 50 with breast cancer. Sequencing was performed on blood. CDR3 region: CASSVSSSRPNTGELFF. CDR3 nucleotide sequence: TGTGCCAGCAGCGTATCATCCTCCCGCCCGAACACCGGGGAGCTGTTTTTT.